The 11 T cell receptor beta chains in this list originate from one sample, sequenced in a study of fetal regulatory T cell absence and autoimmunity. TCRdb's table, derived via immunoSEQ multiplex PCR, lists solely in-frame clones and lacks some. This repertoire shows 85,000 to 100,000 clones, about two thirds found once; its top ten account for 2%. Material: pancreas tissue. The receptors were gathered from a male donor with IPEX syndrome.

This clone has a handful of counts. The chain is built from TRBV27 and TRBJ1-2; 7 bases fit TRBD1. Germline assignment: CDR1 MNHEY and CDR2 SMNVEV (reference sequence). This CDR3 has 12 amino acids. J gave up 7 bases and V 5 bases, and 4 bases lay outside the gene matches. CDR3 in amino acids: CASSRPGGGYTF. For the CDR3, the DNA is TGTGCCAGCAGTCGCCCAGGGGGTGGCTACACCTTC.

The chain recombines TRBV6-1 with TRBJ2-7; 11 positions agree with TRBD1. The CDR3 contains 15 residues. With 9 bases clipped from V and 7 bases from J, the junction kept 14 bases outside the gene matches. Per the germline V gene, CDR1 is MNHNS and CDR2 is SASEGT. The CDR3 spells CASRLRGTGGGEQYF. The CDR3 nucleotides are TGTGCCAGTCGTTTGCGCGGGACAGGGGGGGGAGAGCAGTACTTC.

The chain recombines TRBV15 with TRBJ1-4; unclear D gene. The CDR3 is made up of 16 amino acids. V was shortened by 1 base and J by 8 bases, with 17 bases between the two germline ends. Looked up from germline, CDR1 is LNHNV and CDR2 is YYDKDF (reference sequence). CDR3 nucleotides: TGTGCCACCAGCAGAGGGGAGACGGGGAGTGGCGAAAAACTGTTTTTT. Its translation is CATSRGETGSGEKLFF.

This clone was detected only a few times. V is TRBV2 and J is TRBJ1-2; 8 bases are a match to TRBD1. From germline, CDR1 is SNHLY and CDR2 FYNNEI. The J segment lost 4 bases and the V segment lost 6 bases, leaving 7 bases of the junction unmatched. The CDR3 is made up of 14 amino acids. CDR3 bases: TGTGCCAGCAGGCAGGGGGCAGGCGGCTATGGCTACACCTTC. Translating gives CASRQGAGGYGYTF.

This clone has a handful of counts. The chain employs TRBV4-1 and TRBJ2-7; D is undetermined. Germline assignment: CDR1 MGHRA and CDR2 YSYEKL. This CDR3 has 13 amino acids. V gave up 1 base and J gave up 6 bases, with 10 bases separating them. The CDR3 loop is CASSQALVSEQYF. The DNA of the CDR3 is TGCGCCAGCAGCCAAGCCCTAGTTTCCGAGCAGTACTTC.

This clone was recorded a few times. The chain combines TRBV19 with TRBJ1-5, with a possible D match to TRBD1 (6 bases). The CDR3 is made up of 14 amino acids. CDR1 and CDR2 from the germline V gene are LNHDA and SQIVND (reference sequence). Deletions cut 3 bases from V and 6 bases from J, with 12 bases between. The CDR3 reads CASSIGQGIQPQHF. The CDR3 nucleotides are TGTGCCAGTAGTATCGGGCAGGGGATTCAGCCCCAGCATTTT.

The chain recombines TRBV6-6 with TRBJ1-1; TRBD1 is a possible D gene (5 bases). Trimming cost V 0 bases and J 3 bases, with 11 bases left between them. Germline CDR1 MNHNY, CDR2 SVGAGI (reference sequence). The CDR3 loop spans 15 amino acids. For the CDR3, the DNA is TGTGCCAGCAGTTACTCGAGGGACCGCTACACTGAAGCTTTCTTT. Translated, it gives CASSYSRDRYTEAFF.

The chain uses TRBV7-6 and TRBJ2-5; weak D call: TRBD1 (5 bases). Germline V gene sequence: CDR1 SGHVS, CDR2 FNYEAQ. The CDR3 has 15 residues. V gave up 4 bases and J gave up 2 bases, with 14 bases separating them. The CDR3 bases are TGTGCCAGCAGCTCCACAGGTTTGGCACAAGAGACCCAGTACTTC. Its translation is CASSSTGLAQETQYF.

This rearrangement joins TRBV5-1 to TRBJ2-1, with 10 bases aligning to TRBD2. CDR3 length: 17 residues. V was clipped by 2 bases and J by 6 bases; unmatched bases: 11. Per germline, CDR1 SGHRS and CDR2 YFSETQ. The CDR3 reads CASSLRGRAGGRNEQFF. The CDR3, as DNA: TGCGCCAGCAGCTTAAGGGGACGAGCGGGAGGGCGCAATGAGCAGTTCTTC.

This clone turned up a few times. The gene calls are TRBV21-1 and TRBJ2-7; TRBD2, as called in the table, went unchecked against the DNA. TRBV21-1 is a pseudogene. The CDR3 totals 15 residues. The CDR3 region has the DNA TGTGCCAGCAGCACTTGGACTAGCGGGGGCGGTGAGCAGTACTTC. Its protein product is CASSTWTSGGGEQYF.

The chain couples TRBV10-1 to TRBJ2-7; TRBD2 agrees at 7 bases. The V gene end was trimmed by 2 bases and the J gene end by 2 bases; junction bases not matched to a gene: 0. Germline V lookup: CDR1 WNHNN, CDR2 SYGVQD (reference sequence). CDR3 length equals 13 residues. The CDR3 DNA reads TGCGCCAGCAGTGAGGGACTAGCCTACGAGCAGTACTTC. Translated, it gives CASSEGLAYEQYF.